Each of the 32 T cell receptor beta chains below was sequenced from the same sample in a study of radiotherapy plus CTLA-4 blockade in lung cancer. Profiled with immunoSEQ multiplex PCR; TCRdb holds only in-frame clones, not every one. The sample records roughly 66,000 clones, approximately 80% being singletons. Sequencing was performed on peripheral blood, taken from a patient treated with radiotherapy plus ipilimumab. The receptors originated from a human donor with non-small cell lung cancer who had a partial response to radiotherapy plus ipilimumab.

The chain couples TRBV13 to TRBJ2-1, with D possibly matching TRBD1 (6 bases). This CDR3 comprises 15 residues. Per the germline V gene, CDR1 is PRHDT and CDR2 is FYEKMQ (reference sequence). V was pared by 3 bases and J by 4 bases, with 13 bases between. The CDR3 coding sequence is TGTGCCAGCAGCTTGGGGGCAGGACTTTACAATGAGCAGTTCTTC. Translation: CASSLGAGLYNEQFF.

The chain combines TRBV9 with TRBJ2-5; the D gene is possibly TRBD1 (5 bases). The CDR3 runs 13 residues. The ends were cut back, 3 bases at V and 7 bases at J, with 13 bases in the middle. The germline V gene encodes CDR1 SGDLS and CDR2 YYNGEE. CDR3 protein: CASSGDGAGTQYF. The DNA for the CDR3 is TGTGCCAGCAGCGGGGATGGGGCAGGGACCCAGTACTTC.

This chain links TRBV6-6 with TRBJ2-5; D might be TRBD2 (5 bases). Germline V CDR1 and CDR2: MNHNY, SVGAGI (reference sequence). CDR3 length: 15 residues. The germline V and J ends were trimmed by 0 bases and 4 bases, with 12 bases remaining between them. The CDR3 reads CASSYSLPGGETQYF. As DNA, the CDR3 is TGTGCCAGCAGTTACTCTTTGCCCGGAGGAGAGACCCAGTACTTC.

CDR3 bases: TGCGCCAGCAGCCGGACTGGACAGGACAGGGCCTACGAGCAGTACTTC. It encodes CASSRTGQDRAYEQYF. The chain has TRBV5-1 and TRBJ2-7; 8 bases map to TRBD1. V lost 4 bases, J lost 2 bases, and 11 bases stayed unmatched. The V gene's germline CDR1 is SGHRS and CDR2 YFSETQ. The CDR3 length is 16 residues.

The CDR3 DNA sequence: TGTGCCAGCAGGCCTACAGGGCTAGGGGAGCAGTACTTC. The encoded protein is CASRPTGLGEQYF. V and J are TRBV2 and TRBJ2-7, with D perhaps matching TRBD1 (6 bases). The CDR3 spans 13 residues. V was clipped by 6 bases and J by 7 bases, with 16 bases between them. CDR1 and CDR2 (germline): SNHLY, FYNNEI. The full variable domain, with the rest looked up from reference TRBV2 and TRBJ2-7, is EPEVTQTPSHQVTQMGQEVILRCVPISNHLYFYWYRQILGQKVEFLVSFYNNEISEKSEIFDDQFSVERPDGSNFTLKIRSTKLEDSAMYFCASRPTGLGEQYFGPGTRLTVT.

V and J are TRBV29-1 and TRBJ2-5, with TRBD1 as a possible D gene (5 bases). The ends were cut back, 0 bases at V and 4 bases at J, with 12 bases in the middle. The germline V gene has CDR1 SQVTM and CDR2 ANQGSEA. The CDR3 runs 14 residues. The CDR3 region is CSVEDPRVRETQYF. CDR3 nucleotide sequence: TGCAGCGTTGAAGATCCCAGGGTGAGAGAGACCCAGTACTTC.

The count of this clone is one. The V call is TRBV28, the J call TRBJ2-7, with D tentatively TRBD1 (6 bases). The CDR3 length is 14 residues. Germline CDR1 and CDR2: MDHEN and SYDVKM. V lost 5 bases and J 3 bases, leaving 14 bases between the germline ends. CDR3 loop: CASSPGDVDYEQYF. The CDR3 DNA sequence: TGTGCCAGCAGTCCAGGGGACGTCGACTACGAGCAGTACTTC.

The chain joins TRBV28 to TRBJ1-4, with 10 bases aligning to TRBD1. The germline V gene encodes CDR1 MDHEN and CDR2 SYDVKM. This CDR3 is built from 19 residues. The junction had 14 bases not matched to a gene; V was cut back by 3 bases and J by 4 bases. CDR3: CASSFTGQGPSGGNEKLFF. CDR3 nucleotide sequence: TGTGCCAGCAGTTTTACGGGACAGGGGCCGAGTGGGGGTAATGAAAAACTGTTTTTT.

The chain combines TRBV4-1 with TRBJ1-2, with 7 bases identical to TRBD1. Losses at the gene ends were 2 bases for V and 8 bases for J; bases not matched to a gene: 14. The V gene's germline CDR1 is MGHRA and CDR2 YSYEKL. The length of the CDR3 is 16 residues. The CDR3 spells CASSQYSRDRAEGYTF. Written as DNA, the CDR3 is TGCGCCAGCAGCCAATATTCAAGGGACAGAGCTGAGGGCTACACCTTC.

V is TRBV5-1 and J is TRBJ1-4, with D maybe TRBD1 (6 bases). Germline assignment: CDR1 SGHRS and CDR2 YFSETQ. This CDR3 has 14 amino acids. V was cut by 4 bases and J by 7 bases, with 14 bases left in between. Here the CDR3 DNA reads TGCGCCAGCAGCCCGGTTGTGGGGGCTGAAAAACTGTTTTTT. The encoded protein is CASSPVVGAEKLFF.

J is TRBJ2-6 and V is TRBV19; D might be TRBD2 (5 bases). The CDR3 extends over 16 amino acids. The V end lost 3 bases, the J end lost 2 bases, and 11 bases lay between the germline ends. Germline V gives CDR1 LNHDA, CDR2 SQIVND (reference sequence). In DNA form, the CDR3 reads TGTGCCAGTAGTATGTCCGGGGTGGCTGGGGCCAACGTCCTGACTTTC. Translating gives CASSMSGVAGANVLTF.

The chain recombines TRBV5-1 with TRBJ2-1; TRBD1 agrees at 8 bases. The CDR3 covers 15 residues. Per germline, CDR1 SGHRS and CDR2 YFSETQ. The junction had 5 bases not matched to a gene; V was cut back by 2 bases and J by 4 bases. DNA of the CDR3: TGCGCCAGCAGCTTTGGACAGGGAGAATACAATGAGCAGTTCTTC. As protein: CASSFGQGEYNEQFF.

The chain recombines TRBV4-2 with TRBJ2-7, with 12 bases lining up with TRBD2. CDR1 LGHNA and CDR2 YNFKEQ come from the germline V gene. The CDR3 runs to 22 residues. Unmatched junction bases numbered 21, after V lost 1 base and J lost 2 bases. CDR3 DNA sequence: TGTGCCAGCAGCCAAGGACGCTTACCGTCTCTAGCGGGAGGGCCTAGGCCCTACGAGCAGTACTTC. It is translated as CASSQGRLPSLAGGPRPYEQYF.

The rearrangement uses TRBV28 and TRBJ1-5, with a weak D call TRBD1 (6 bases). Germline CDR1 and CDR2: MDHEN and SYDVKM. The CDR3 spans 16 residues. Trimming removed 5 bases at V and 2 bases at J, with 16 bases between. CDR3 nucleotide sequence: TGTGCCAGCAGTCTCCCCATACAGGGAGGCAATCAGCCCCAGCATTTT. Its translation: CASSLPIQGGNQPQHF.

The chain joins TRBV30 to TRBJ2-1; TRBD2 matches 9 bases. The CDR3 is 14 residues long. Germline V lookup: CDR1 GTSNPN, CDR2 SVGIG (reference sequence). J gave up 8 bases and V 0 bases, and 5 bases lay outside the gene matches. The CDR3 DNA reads TGTGCCTGGAGTGTGGGCGGGAGGGGGGATGAGCAGTTCTTC. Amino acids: CAWSVGGRGDEQFF. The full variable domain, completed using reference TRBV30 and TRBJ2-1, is SQTIHQWPATLVQPVGSPLSLECTVEGTSNPNLYWYRQAAGRGLQLLFYSVGIGQISSEVPQNLSASRPQDRQFILSSKKLLLSDSGFYLCAWSVGGRGDEQFFGPGTRLTVL.

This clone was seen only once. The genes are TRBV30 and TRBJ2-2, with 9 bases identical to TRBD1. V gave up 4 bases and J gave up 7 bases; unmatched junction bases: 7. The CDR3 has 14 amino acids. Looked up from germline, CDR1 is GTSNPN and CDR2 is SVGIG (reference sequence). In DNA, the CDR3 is TGTGCCTGGAAGGGTGACAGGGGGGACGGGGAGCTGTTTTTT. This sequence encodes CAWKGDRGDGELFF.

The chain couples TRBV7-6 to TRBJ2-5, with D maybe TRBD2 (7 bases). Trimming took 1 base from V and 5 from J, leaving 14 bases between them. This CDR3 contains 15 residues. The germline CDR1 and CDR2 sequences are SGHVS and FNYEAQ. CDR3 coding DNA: TGTGCCAGCAGCTTAGTGGGCGGCGGGGGCGAGACCCAGTACTTC. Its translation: CASSLVGGGGETQYF.

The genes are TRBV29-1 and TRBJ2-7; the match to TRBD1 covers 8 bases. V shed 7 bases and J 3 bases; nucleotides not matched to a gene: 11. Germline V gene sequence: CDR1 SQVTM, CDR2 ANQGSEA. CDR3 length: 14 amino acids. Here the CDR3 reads CSARGQATVYEQYF. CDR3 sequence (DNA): TGCAGCGCGAGGGGACAGGCGACCGTCTACGAGCAGTACTTC.

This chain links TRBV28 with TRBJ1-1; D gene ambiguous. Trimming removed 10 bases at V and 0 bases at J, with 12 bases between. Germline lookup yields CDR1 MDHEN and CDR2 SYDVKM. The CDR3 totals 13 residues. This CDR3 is CAIISTLNTEAFF. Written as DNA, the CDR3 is TGTGCCATTATATCGACACTGAACACTGAAGCTTTCTTT.

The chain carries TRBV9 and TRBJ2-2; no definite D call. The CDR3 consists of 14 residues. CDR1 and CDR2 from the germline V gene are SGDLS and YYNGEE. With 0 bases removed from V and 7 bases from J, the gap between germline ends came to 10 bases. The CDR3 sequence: CASSVVWAGGELFF. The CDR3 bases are TGTGCCAGCAGCGTAGTCTGGGCAGGCGGGGAGCTGTTTTTT.

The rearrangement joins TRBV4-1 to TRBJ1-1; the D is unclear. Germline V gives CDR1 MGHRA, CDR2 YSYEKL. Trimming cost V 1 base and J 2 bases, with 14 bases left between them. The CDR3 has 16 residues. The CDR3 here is CASSQAYLRTNTEAFF. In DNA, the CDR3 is TGCGCCAGCAGCCAAGCCTATTTACGTACCAACACTGAAGCTTTCTTT.

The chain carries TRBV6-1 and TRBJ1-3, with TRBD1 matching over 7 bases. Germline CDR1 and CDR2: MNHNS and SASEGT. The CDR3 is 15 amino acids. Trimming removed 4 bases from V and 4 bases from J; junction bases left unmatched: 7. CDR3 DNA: TGTGCCAGCAGTGTTTCGGGGACAGAAGGAAACACCATATATTTT. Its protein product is CASSVSGTEGNTIYF.

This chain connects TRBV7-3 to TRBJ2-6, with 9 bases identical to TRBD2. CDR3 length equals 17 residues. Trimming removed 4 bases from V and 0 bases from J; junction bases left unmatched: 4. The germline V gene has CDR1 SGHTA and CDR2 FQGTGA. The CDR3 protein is CASSSAGGSSGANVLTF. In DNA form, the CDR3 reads TGTGCCAGCAGCTCAGCGGGAGGCAGCTCTGGGGCCAACGTCCTGACTTTC.

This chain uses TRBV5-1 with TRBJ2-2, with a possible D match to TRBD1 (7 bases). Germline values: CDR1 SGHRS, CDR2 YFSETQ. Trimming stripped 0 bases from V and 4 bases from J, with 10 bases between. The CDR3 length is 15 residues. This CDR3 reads CASSLGQGGTGELFF. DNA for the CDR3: TGCGCCAGCAGCTTGGGACAGGGAGGCACCGGGGAGCTGTTTTTT.

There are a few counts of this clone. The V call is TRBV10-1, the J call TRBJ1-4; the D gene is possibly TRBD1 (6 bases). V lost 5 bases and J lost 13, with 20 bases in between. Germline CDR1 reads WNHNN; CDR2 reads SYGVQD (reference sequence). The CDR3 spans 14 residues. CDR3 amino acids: CASSLQKVRGGLFF. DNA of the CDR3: TGCGCCAGCAGTTTACAGAAGGTGAGGGGGGGACTGTTTTTT.

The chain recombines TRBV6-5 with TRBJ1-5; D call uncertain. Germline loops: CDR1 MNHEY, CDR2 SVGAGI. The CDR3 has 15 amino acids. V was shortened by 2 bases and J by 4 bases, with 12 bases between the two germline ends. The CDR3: CASSYTRTGNQPQHF. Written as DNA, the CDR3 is TGTGCCAGCAGTTACACCAGGACGGGGAATCAGCCCCAGCATTTT.

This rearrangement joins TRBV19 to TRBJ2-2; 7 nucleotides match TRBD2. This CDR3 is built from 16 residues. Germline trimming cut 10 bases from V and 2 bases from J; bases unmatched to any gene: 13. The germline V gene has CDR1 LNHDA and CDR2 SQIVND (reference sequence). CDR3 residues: CATVTRASGNTGELFF. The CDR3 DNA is TGTGCCACCGTTACCCGCGCTAGCGGAAACACCGGGGAGCTGTTTTTT.

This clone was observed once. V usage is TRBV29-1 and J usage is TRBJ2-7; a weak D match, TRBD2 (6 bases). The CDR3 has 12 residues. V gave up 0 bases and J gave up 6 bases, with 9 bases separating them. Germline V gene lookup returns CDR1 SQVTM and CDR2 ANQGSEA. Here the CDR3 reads CSVEDRRGEQYF. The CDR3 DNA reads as TGCAGCGTTGAAGATCGGAGGGGCGAGCAGTACTTC.

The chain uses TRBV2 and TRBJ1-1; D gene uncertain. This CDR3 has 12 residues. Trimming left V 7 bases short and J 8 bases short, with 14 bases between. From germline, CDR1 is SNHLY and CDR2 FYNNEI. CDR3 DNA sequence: TGTGCCAGCACCCGGACTGTTAACGAAGCTTTCTTT. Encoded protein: CASTRTVNEAFF. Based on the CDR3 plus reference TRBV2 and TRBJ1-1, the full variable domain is EPEVTQTPSHQVTQMGQEVILRCVPISNHLYFYWYRQILGQKVEFLVSFYNNEISEKSEIFDDQFSVERPDGSNFTLKIRSTKLEDSAMYFCASTRTVNEAFFGQGTRLTVV.

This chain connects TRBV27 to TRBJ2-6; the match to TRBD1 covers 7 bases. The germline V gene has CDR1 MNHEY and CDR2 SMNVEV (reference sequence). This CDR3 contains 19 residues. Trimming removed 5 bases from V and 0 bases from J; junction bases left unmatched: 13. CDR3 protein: CASSIRRTGDSSGANVLTF. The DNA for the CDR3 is TGTGCCAGCAGTATCCGTCGGACAGGTGATTCCTCTGGGGCCAACGTCCTGACTTTC.

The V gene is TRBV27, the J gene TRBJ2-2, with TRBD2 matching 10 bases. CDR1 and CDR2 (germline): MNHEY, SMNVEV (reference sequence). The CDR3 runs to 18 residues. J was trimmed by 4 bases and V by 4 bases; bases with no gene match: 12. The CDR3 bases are TGTGCCAGCAGTTCTGAAGCGGGAGGGCCCCGGGGCACCGGGGAGCTGTTTTTT. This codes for CASSSEAGGPRGTGELFF.

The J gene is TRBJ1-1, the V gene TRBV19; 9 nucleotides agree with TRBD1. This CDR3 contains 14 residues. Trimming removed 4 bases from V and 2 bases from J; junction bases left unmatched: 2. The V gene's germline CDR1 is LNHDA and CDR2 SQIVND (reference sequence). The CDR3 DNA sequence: TGTGCCAGTAGTAGGGACAGGGTAAACACTGAAGCTTTCTTT. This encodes CASSRDRVNTEAFF.